Presented here are 8 T cell receptor beta chains from one specimen sequenced in a study of OX40 agonist ivuxolimab in advanced cancers. TCRdb keeps only in-frame clones here, not all; method: immunoSEQ multiplex PCR. The data show around 110,000 clones, roughly 95% seen once. The sample in question was CD4+ or CD8+ T cells sorted from blood, obtained in a trial of the OX40 agonist ivuxolimab. The receptors come from an adult with an advanced solid tumor such as melanoma, head and neck, liver or kidney cancer.

V is TRBV28 and J is TRBJ1-3; 9 bases are shared with TRBD1. The length of the CDR3 is 15 residues. Trimming at V came to 6 bases and at J to 1 base, leaving 4 bases not matched to a gene. Germline V CDR1 and CDR2: MDHEN, SYDVKM. For the CDR3, the DNA is TGTGCCAGCAGAAAACAGGGGGCTTCTGGAAACACCATATATTTT. This codes for CASRKQGASGNTIYF.

This chain joins TRBV6-4 and TRBJ2-3; 8 nucleotides line up with TRBD2. Germline V CDR1 and CDR2: MRHNA, SNTAGT. With V trimmed by 4 bases and J by 6 bases, 6 bases remained unmatched. The CDR3 length is 14 residues. The CDR3 loop reads CASSVGGERDTQYF. The CDR3 DNA reads as TGTGCCAGCAGTGTCGGGGGGGAGAGGGATACGCAGTATTTT.

The rearrangement joins TRBV18 to TRBJ2-2, with D possibly being TRBD1 (6 bases). CDR1 is KGHSH, CDR2 LQKENI, per germline. The length of the CDR3 is 15 residues. Trimming cost V 2 bases and J 0 bases, with 7 bases left between them. The CDR3 region is CASSPGTPNTGELFF. The CDR3 DNA reads TGTGCCAGCTCACCAGGGACACCGAACACCGGGGAGCTGTTTTTT.

CDR3 DNA: TGCAGCGTTGACAGGGGAGGGGCTGAAGCTTTCTTT. Translation gives CSVDRGGAEAFF. V usage is TRBV29-1 and J usage is TRBJ1-1; D perhaps matches TRBD1 (6 bases). Germline values: CDR1 SQVTM, CDR2 ANQGSEA. The CDR3 has 12 residues. V was shortened by 3 bases and J by 6 bases, with 11 bases between the two germline ends.

The chain carries TRBV5-4 and TRBJ1-6; unclear D gene. Between the trimmed V and J ends, which lost 1 base and 5 bases, there was a span of 7 bases. CDR1 is SGHNT, CDR2 YYREEE, per germline (reference sequence). The CDR3 is made up of 14 amino acids. CDR3 DNA: TGTGCCAGCAGCTTGAGTAGAGATAATTCACCCCTCCACTTT. Translated: CASSLSRDNSPLHF.

V and J are TRBV7-9 and TRBJ1-3; the D gene is possibly TRBD1 (6 bases). Germline CDR1 and CDR2: SEHNR and FQNEAQ (reference sequence). V lost 5 bases and J 4 bases, leaving 15 bases between the germline ends. This CDR3 has 15 amino acids. The CDR3 spells CASSPRDKKGNTIYF. Here the CDR3 DNA reads TGTGCCAGCAGCCCCAGGGACAAGAAGGGAAACACCATATATTTT.

This clone was seen just once. The chain has TRBV7-8 and TRBJ1-4; D gene uncertain. Germline lookup yields CDR1 SGHVS and CDR2 FQNEAQ. V shed 3 bases and J shed 6 bases, with 5 bases lying between them. CDR3 size: 12 residues. DNA for the CDR3: TGTGCCAGCAGCTTCTTTGATGAAAAACTGTTTTTT. It is translated as CASSFFDEKLFF.

This clone was counted a few times. This chain joins TRBV7-8 and TRBJ1-6; D remains unclear. V lost 1 base, J lost 6 bases, and 7 bases lay in between. Germline CDR1 is SGHVS and CDR2 is FQNEAQ. The CDR3 is 14 residues long. CDR3 nucleotide sequence: TGTGCCAGCAGCTTAGACAACGCTAATTCACCCCTCCACTTT. This sequence encodes CASSLDNANSPLHF.